The rows below give T cell receptor beta chains drawn from one sample of a study of blood T cell repertoires in COVID-19. Data came from immunoSEQ multiplex PCR; TCRdb stores just in-frame clones and leaves some out. The top ten hold roughly 2% of the sample, which has some 240,000 clones, 85% to 90% seen once. Sequenced: peripheral blood. These receptors were collected from a woman aged 60-75 years with COVID-19, enrolled during active disease. CDR3s include the opening cysteine and the closing phenylalanine or tryptophan. Fields, in order: clone size, V gene, J gene, D gene, CDR3 protein, CDR3 DNA. The D gene is left open where the match is weak. Rows may omit the clone size; those that give it use once, few, many or a size class.

clone_size: NA
v_call: TRBV18
j_call: TRBJ1-5
d_call: NA
cdr3_aa: CASSPLPGDQPQHF
cdr3_nt: TGTGCCAGCTCACCGCTGCCGGGGGATCAGCCCCAGCATTTT

clone_size: NA
v_call: TRBV5-4
j_call: TRBJ1-2
d_call: NA
cdr3_aa: CASRPLQAENYGYTF
cdr3_nt: TGTGCCAGCAGACCCCTTCAAGCGGAAAACTATGGCTACACCTTC

clone_size: NA
v_call: TRBV6-6
j_call: TRBJ1-3
d_call: TRBD1
cdr3_aa: CASSPHVRDRVSNTIYF
cdr3_nt: TGTGCCAGCAGTCCCCATGTACGGGACAGGGTTAGCAACACCATATATTTT

clone_size: once
v_call: TRBV4-3
j_call: TRBJ2-2
d_call: NA
cdr3_aa: CASSQVQGRELFF
cdr3_nt: TGCGCCAGCAGCCAAGTGCAGGGTAGGGAGCTGTTTTTT

clone_size: NA
v_call: TRBV6-5
j_call: TRBJ1-5
d_call: TRBD1
cdr3_aa: CASSRDRDDQPQHF
cdr3_nt: TGTGCCAGCAGTCGGGACAGGGACGATCAGCCCCAGCATTTT

clone_size: NA
v_call: TRBV6-5
j_call: TRBJ2-1
d_call: TRBD2
cdr3_aa: CASSRSGGYNEQFF
cdr3_nt: TGTGCCAGCAGCCGCAGCGGGGGTTACAATGAGCAGTTCTTC

clone_size: NA
v_call: TRBV7-8
j_call: TRBJ2-7
d_call: TRBD1
cdr3_aa: CASSPKDRVSYEQYF
cdr3_nt: TGTGCCAGCAGCCCCAAGGACAGGGTATCCTACGAGCAGTACTTC

clone_size: NA
v_call: TRBV10-1
j_call: TRBJ1-3
d_call: TRBD1
cdr3_aa: CASCIRTGYGNTIYF
cdr3_nt: TGCGCCAGCTGCATCAGGACAGGGTATGGAAACACCATATATTTT

clone_size: NA
v_call: TRBV4-3
j_call: TRBJ2-2
d_call: NA
cdr3_aa: CASSPRILPSTGELFF
cdr3_nt: TGCGCCAGCAGCCCCAGGATCCTACCCTCCACCGGGGAGCTGTTTTTT

clone_size: NA
v_call: TRBV18
j_call: TRBJ1-1
d_call: NA
cdr3_aa: CASSPGKTGLGTEAFF
cdr3_nt: TGTGCCAGCTCACCGGGAAAGACAGGTTTGGGCACTGAAGCTTTCTTT

clone_size: NA
v_call: TRBV19
j_call: TRBJ2-3
d_call: NA
cdr3_aa: CASSPVSASGTDTQYF
cdr3_nt: TGTGCCAGTAGCCCTGTGTCGGCTAGCGGCACAGATACGCAGTATTTT

clone_size: NA
v_call: TRBV27
j_call: TRBJ2-1
d_call: TRBD2
cdr3_aa: CASTRQSGGAYNEQFF
cdr3_nt: TGTGCCAGCACCCGACAGAGCGGGGGGGCCTACAATGAGCAGTTCTTC

clone_size: NA
v_call: TRBV15
j_call: TRBJ2-1
d_call: NA
cdr3_aa: CATSRARQVNEQFF
cdr3_nt: TGTGCCACCAGCAGAGCAAGGCAGGTCAATGAGCAGTTCTTC

clone_size: NA
v_call: TRBV5-1
j_call: TRBJ2-2
d_call: NA
cdr3_aa: CASSLAPRGAETGELFF
cdr3_nt: TGCGCCAGCAGCTTGGCCCCTCGCGGGGCCGAAACCGGGGAGCTGTTTTTT

clone_size: NA
v_call: TRBV3-1/TRBV3-2
j_call: TRBJ1-6
d_call: NA
cdr3_aa: CASSLGQSPLHF
cdr3_nt: TGTGCCAGCAGCCTTGGACAGTCACCCCTCCACTTT

clone_size: once
v_call: TRBV4-1
j_call: TRBJ2-3
d_call: TRBD2
cdr3_aa: CASSQESGGERTQYF
cdr3_nt: TGCGCCAGCAGCCAAGAATCGGGGGGGGAGCGTACGCAGTATTTT

clone_size: NA
v_call: TRBV7-2
j_call: TRBJ1-6
d_call: TRBD1
cdr3_aa: CASSLHPGQPNSPLHF
cdr3_nt: TGTGCCAGCAGCTTACACCCGGGACAGCCTAATTCACCCCTCCACTTT

clone_size: NA
v_call: TRBV3-1/TRBV3-2
j_call: TRBJ1-2
d_call: TRBD1
cdr3_aa: CASSQTGGSGYTF
cdr3_nt: TGTGCCAGCAGCCAGACAGGGGGCAGCGGCTACACCTTC

clone_size: NA
v_call: TRBV10-3
j_call: TRBJ2-1
d_call: TRBD2
cdr3_aa: CAIGVGTSGVNEQFF
cdr3_nt: TGTGCCATCGGCGTGGGGACTAGCGGGGTCAATGAGCAGTTCTTC

clone_size: NA
v_call: TRBV4-3
j_call: TRBJ1-1
d_call: TRBD1
cdr3_aa: CASSLGRQGRTEAFF
cdr3_nt: TGCGCCAGCAGCCTCGGACGACAGGGGAGGACTGAAGCTTTCTTT

clone_size: NA
v_call: TRBV9
j_call: TRBJ1-5
d_call: NA
cdr3_aa: CASSVDAGRQPQHF
cdr3_nt: TGTGCCAGCAGCGTAGATGCAGGGCGTCAGCCCCAGCATTTT

clone_size: NA
v_call: TRBV7-2
j_call: TRBJ1-2
d_call: TRBD1
cdr3_aa: CASSLSGQGDYGYTF
cdr3_nt: TGTGCCAGCAGCTTAAGTGGACAGGGTGACTATGGCTACACCTTC

clone_size: NA
v_call: TRBV4-1
j_call: TRBJ2-1
d_call: NA
cdr3_aa: CASSLMGRGKQFF
cdr3_nt: TGCGCCAGCAGCCTTATGGGTCGCGGGAAGCAGTTCTTC

clone_size: NA
v_call: TRBV11-1
j_call: TRBJ1-1
d_call: NA
cdr3_aa: CASSQGTVTEAFF
cdr3_nt: TGTGCCAGCAGTCAGGGTACGGTCACTGAAGCTTTCTTT

clone_size: NA
v_call: TRBV29-1
j_call: TRBJ1-2
d_call: NA
cdr3_aa: CSVVGGFGYGYTF
cdr3_nt: TGCAGCGTTGTCGGCGGGTTCGGTTATGGCTACACCTTC

clone_size: NA
v_call: TRBV5-8
j_call: TRBJ2-1
d_call: TRBD2
cdr3_aa: CASSLGSGGFTYNEQFF
cdr3_nt: TGTGCCAGCAGCTTGGGCAGCGGGGGCTTCACCTACAATGAGCAGTTCTTC

clone_size: NA
v_call: TRBV7-2
j_call: TRBJ1-2
d_call: TRBD1
cdr3_aa: CASSVRTGGRGGYTF
cdr3_nt: TGTGCCAGCAGCGTACGGACAGGGGGCAGAGGAGGCTACACCTTC

clone_size: NA
v_call: TRBV15
j_call: TRBJ2-1
d_call: TRBD2
cdr3_aa: CATSTRRLAGGPNNEQFF
cdr3_nt: TGTGCCACCAGCACCCGGCGACTAGCGGGGGGGCCAAACAATGAGCAGTTCTTC

clone_size: NA
v_call: TRBV19
j_call: TRBJ1-1
d_call: NA
cdr3_aa: CASTRPGAGGNTEAFF
cdr3_nt: TGTGCCAGTACGCGCCCAGGGGCGGGGGGGAACACTGAAGCTTTCTTT

clone_size: once
v_call: TRBV4-2
j_call: TRBJ1-5
d_call: NA
cdr3_aa: CASSQDRGRANQPQHF
cdr3_nt: TGTGCCAGCAGCCAAGATCGTGGCAGGGCAAATCAGCCCCAGCATTTT

clone_size: NA
v_call: TRBV29-1
j_call: TRBJ2-7
d_call: NA
cdr3_aa: CSVGSRGSYEQYF
cdr3_nt: TGCAGCGTTGGCTCCAGGGGATCCTACGAGCAGTACTTC

clone_size: NA
v_call: TRBV12-3/TRBV12-4
j_call: TRBJ2-5
d_call: NA
cdr3_aa: CASRWSIETQYF
cdr3_nt: TGTGCCAGCAGGTGGAGTATTGAGACCCAGTACTTC

clone_size: NA
v_call: TRBV5-1
j_call: TRBJ2-4
d_call: TRBD1
cdr3_aa: CASSLVAGGSNIQYF
cdr3_nt: TGCGCCAGCAGCTTGGTAGCAGGGGGCTCAAACATTCAGTACTTC

clone_size: NA
v_call: TRBV2
j_call: TRBJ1-2
d_call: TRBD1
cdr3_aa: CASSDGQDGTGLF
cdr3_nt: TGTGCCAGCAGTGATGGCCAGGACGGGACAGGTCTCTTC

clone_size: NA
v_call: TRBV2
j_call: TRBJ1-6
d_call: TRBD1
cdr3_aa: CASSAPRTGRDSPLHF
cdr3_nt: TGTGCCAGCAGCGCCCCCAGGACAGGGAGGGATTCACCCCTCCACTTT

clone_size: NA
v_call: TRBV6-6
j_call: TRBJ1-6
d_call: TRBD1
cdr3_aa: CASRKGQGSYNSPLHF
cdr3_nt: TGTGCCAGCAGGAAGGGACAGGGCTCCTATAATTCACCCCTCCACTTT

clone_size: NA
v_call: TRBV29-1
j_call: TRBJ2-5
d_call: NA
cdr3_aa: CSVEQGGLETQYF
cdr3_nt: TGCAGCGTTGAGCAGGGAGGTCTGGAGACCCAGTACTTC

clone_size: NA
v_call: TRBV9
j_call: TRBJ2-5
d_call: TRBD2
cdr3_aa: CASSPSGGPETQYF
cdr3_nt: TGTGCCAGCAGCCCCAGCGGGGGCCCCGAGACCCAGTACTTC

clone_size: NA
v_call: TRBV3-1/TRBV3-2
j_call: TRBJ2-2
d_call: TRBD1
cdr3_aa: CASSLTPQGTGELFF
cdr3_nt: TGTGCCAGCAGCCTAACCCCACAGGGGACCGGGGAGCTGTTTTTT

clone_size: NA
v_call: TRBV7-9
j_call: TRBJ1-1
d_call: NA
cdr3_aa: CASSRALPGGTEAFF
cdr3_nt: TGTGCCAGCAGCCGCGCTCTACCTGGGGGGACTGAAGCTTTCTTT

clone_size: NA
v_call: TRBV18
j_call: TRBJ1-6
d_call: NA
cdr3_aa: CASSPRGDRNNSPLHF
cdr3_nt: TGTGCCAGCTCACCTCGGGGTGACAGGAATAATTCACCCCTCCACTTT

clone_size: NA
v_call: TRBV28
j_call: TRBJ1-5
d_call: TRBD1
cdr3_aa: CASSPGQGRNQPQHF
cdr3_nt: TGTGCCAGCAGTCCCGGACAGGGGCGCAATCAGCCCCAGCATTTT

clone_size: NA
v_call: TRBV3-1/TRBV3-2
j_call: TRBJ1-1
d_call: NA
cdr3_aa: CASSQVREGTEAFF
cdr3_nt: TGTGCCAGCAGCCAAGTCAGGGAGGGCACTGAAGCTTTCTTT

clone_size: NA
v_call: TRBV19
j_call: TRBJ1-2
d_call: NA
cdr3_aa: CASSMTGGIANYGYTF
cdr3_nt: TGTGCCAGTAGTATGACGGGAGGGATTGCTAACTATGGCTACACCTTC

clone_size: once
v_call: TRBV7-3
j_call: TRBJ2-5
d_call: TRBD1
cdr3_aa: CASRRTGGDAGETQYF
cdr3_nt: TGTGCCAGCAGGCGTACAGGGGGCGACGCGGGCGAGACCCAGTACTTC

clone_size: NA
v_call: TRBV15
j_call: TRBJ1-6
d_call: TRBD1
cdr3_aa: CATSRGTGGPNSPLHF
cdr3_nt: TGTGCCACCAGCAGGGGGACAGGGGGTCCTAATTCACCCCTCCACTTT

clone_size: NA
v_call: TRBV2
j_call: TRBJ1-1
d_call: NA
cdr3_aa: CASSDGISNTEAFF
cdr3_nt: TGTGCCAGCAGTGACGGGATCTCGAACACTGAAGCTTTCTTT

clone_size: once
v_call: TRBV29-1
j_call: TRBJ2-2
d_call: NA
cdr3_aa: CSVGVVEGRGTGELFF
cdr3_nt: TGCAGCGTGGGAGTGGTGGAGGGAAGGGGAACCGGGGAGCTGTTTTTT

clone_size: NA
v_call: TRBV5-4
j_call: TRBJ2-1
d_call: TRBD1
cdr3_aa: CASSLKGAYNEQFF
cdr3_nt: TGTGCCAGCAGCTTGAAGGGGGCGTACAATGAGCAGTTCTTC

clone_size: NA
v_call: TRBV19
j_call: TRBJ1-1
d_call: NA
cdr3_aa: CASSIEQGNTEAFF
cdr3_nt: TGTGCCAGTAGTATTGAACAGGGGAACACTGAAGCTTTCTTT

clone_size: NA
v_call: TRBV5-1
j_call: TRBJ2-5
d_call: NA
cdr3_aa: CASSVGSGLGETQYF
cdr3_nt: TGCGCCAGCAGCGTGGGATCTGGGCTGGGAGAGACCCAGTACTTC

clone_size: NA
v_call: TRBV4-3
j_call: TRBJ1-2
d_call: NA
cdr3_aa: CASSQAGQNYGYTF
cdr3_nt: TGCGCCAGCAGCCAAGCCGGACAGAACTATGGCTACACCTTC

clone_size: NA
v_call: TRBV29-1
j_call: TRBJ2-2
d_call: NA
cdr3_aa: CSGGTMPDAGELFF
cdr3_nt: TGCAGCGGGGGGACAATGCCCGACGCCGGGGAGCTGTTTTTT